The following is a T cell receptor beta chain sequence with its context. The clone's antigen remains unknown. The sample holds no much larger clone one base away, and base qualities are not on file. The sample is drawn from a study of cytomegalovirus exposure and HLA in healthy donors (dated by TCRdb to 2016 to 2017). Broadly, across the study: According to a later analysis, one platform produced both the approximately 110 validation repertoires and the 720 or so repertoires of the first cohort. The study combined high-throughput TCR immunosequencing, statistical association of individual TCRs with disease status, and machine learning to predict cytomegalovirus infection status. The study was designed to test whether signatures of past pathogen exposure could be identified by cataloging public T cell receptors. Besides the first cohort of roughly 660 subjects, a separate validation cohort made up of 90 to 150 different subjects was used. Results and caveats for the whole study, not just this receptor: In the study, 164 TCR beta chains were listed as associated with cytomegalovirus. A later analysis lacked HLA typing for the validation cohort, so it scored co-occurrence in that cohort across all 120 or so repertoires. Subsequent analysis determined that TCRs grouped into clusters in the first cohort also showed a tendency toward co-occurrence across the roughly 110 validation repertoires, and approximately 94% of cluster scores exceeded 0. In vitro tests confirmed that three of the cytomegalovirus-associated TCR beta chains recognize cytomegalovirus antigens. While some public TCRs were present in many individuals, most TCR sequences turned up only very rarely across donors. In both the original and validation cohorts, the classifier was reported to diagnose cytomegalovirus status with high specificity and sensitivity. The authors suggested that the approach could potentially be generalized to other disease states and immunological phenotypes.

Taken from the germline V gene, the CDR1 and CDR2 loops are KGHSH and LQKENI. Ends trimmed: V by 0 bases, J by 2 bases; bases unmatched to a gene: 4. Taken from cysteine to phenylalanine, the CDR3 has 16 residues. Only the CDR3 portion is preserved as DNA: 48 bases, with reading frame beginning at the first base. Library preparation employed the immunoSEQ multiplex PCR assay. From the authors' description of their analysis: A statistical classification framework was built to diagnose cytomegalovirus status from the catalog of TCR beta chain sequences. TCRdb retrieved this table from immuneACCESS and kept in-frame rearrangements only. Not all clones are present; in checked studies, unresolved V genes account for under half, and no reason is known for the remainder. V, J and clone size were drawn from that table, and D and trimming were deduced from the DNA. Here the sample has roughly 100,000 clones; approximately 90% occur a single time. The leading ten clones occupy approximately 4% of the sample.

Separate from the approximately 700-subject first cohort, the validation cohort of roughly 110 subjects was the group to which the donors belonged. Here the chain combines TRBV18 and TRBJ2-5, with TRBD1 identical over 9 junction bases. The sequence was collected from a woman in her late teens or twenties in good health and CMV-seropositive. Sequenced sample: PBMCs. The CDR3 reads CASSPPRGQGQETQYF. The DNA reads as follows: TGTGCCAGCTCACCACCTCGGGGACAGGGACAAGAGACCCAGTACTTC.